The T cell receptor (beta chain) described here comes from a study of T-cell reconstitution after alpha-beta-depleted transplantation in children. General study findings and limits: Newly made T cells mostly supplied T-cell counts and diversity one year after transplant. The origin of alpha-beta T cells about two months after transplant was reportedly several hundred expanded graft clones. Some patients owed their high day-60 TCRbeta diversity to surviving recipient T cells and thymic progenitors.

Unique molecular identifiers were used to barcode this TCRbeta library. Using its own MiXCR run on the PCR reads, TCRdb lists one record per CDR3 protein. The table records around 300,000 distinct CDR3 sequences, 23% of them present only once. Comments on this clonotype: Its target is unknown.

The ends were cut back, 1 base at V and 0 bases at J, with 13 bases in the middle. Germline CDR1 is SGHVS and CDR2 is FNYEAQ. This CDR3 contains 17 residues. The gene calls are TRBV7-6 and TRBJ2-1; D remains unclear. The source material was PBMCs, mostly from graft donor cells, sampled 180 days after TCRalphabeta/CD19-depleted stem cell transplant. The source is a male patient between 5 and 17 years old who had a stem cell transplant for acute lymphoblastic leukemia, so the T cells may come from the graft donor. The CDR3 DNA reads as TGTGCCAGCAGCTTAGTGGTGCGTACGAGCTCCTACAATGAGCAGTTCTTC. It translates to CASSLVVRTSSYNEQFF.